The 27 T cell receptor beta chains reported below all come from one sample, sequenced in a study of Graves' ophthalmopathy and Graves' hyperthyroidism. Amplified TCR beta CDR3 regions were obtained using RNA transcripts as template. HTBI primers primed a first-round RT-PCR, and a second-round multiplex PCR followed. TCRdb used MiXCR to reprocess the multiplex PCR reads, holding one entry per CDR3 protein. Of about 700,000 distinct CDR3 sequences listed, 35% to 50% are singletons. The specimen was peripheral blood. These receptors came from an adult man with Graves' ophthalmopathy.

This clonotype was seen only once. This chain connects TRBV7-2 to TRBJ1-1, with a tentative D call TRBD1 (6 bases). Trimming pared 1 base from V and 3 bases from J, leaving 9 bases between. CDR1 and CDR2 (germline): SGHTA, FQGNSA. The CDR3 has 14 residues. DNA for the CDR3: TGTGCCAGCAGCTTAGAGGGGGGGCACACTGAAGCTTTCTTT. It specifies CASSLEGGHTEAFF.

This clonotype has just a few counts. The chain has TRBV4-2 and TRBJ1-6, with D uncertain. The CDR3 is made up of 16 amino acids. CDR1 and CDR2 (germline): LGHNA, YNFKEQ. V was trimmed by 0 bases and J by 6 bases, leaving 12 bases between them. CDR3 loop: CASSQDALGINSPLHF. The CDR3, as DNA: TGTGCCAGCAGCCAAGATGCATTGGGGATTAATTCACCCCTCCACTTT.

This clonotype came up many times. V and J are TRBV7-9 and TRBJ1-5, with D possibly TRBD1 on 5 matching bases. V lost 1 base and J lost 2, with 9 bases in between. This CDR3 spans 15 amino acids. The V gene's germline CDR1 is SEHNR and CDR2 FQNEAQ (reference sequence). CDR3 protein: CASSLGGFGNQPQHF. The DNA for the CDR3 is TGTGCCAGCAGCTTAGGGGGGTTCGGCAATCAGCCCCAGCATTTT.

Comments on this clonotype: The junction departs from germline at one end; a sequencing error may be responsible. The gene calls are TRBV7-2 and TRBJ1-1; D not certain. Germline V lookup: CDR1 SGHTA, CDR2 FQGNSA. The CDR3 totals 13 residues. The DNA of the CDR3 is TGTGCCGGCAGCTTGTGGGTAAACACTGAAGCTTTCTTT. This sequence encodes CAGSLWVNTEAFF.

The genes are TRBV29-1 and TRBJ1-1; 7 nucleotides match TRBD1. The V and J ends lost 7 bases and 0 bases, in that order; junction bases with no gene match: 8. The CDR3 is 14 amino acids. CDR1 is SQVTM, CDR2 ANQGSEA, per germline. In DNA, the CDR3 is TGCAGCGGGCGGACAGGTCCCATGAACACTGAAGCTTTCTTT. Its translation is CSGRTGPMNTEAFF. Variable domain in full (rest from reference TRBV29-1 and TRBJ1-1): SAVISQKPSRDICQRGTSLTIQCQVDSQVTMMFWYRQQPGQSLTLIATANQGSEATYESGFVIDKFPISRPNLTFSTLTVSNMSPEDSSIYLCSGRTGPMNTEAFFGQGTRLTVV.

In this sample, this clonotype turned up a few times. The chain carries TRBV5-4 and TRBJ2-2; either TRBD1 or TRBD2 may fit D (5 bases each). The CDR3 is 14 amino acids. The germline CDR1 and CDR2 sequences are SGHNT and YYREEE (reference sequence). Trimming took 5 bases from V and 3 from J, leaving 11 bases between them. The CDR3 sequence: CASRLGPDTGELFF. The DNA for the CDR3 is TGTGCCAGCAGACTGGGACCGGACACCGGGGAGCTGTTTTTT.

This clonotype was counted only a few times. Sequence at one end of the junction differs from germline and may be a read error. This rearrangement joins TRBV29-1 to TRBJ1-1; D possibly corresponds to TRBD1 (5 bases). The CDR3 has 13 residues. From germline, CDR1 is SQVTM and CDR2 ANQGSEA. CDR3 residues: CAWSRGGNTEAFF. Here the CDR3 DNA reads TGTGCCTGGAGTCGGGGGGGGAACACTGAAGCTTTCTTT.

This clonotype was seen a handful of times. This sequence joins TRBV10-3 and TRBJ2-7; TRBD1 might be the D (6 bases). V was trimmed by 8 bases and J by 4 bases, leaving 18 bases between them. The CDR3 covers 14 residues. CDR1 and CDR2 (germline): ENHRY, SYGVKD. The CDR3 spells CAISFRGQQYEQYF. Written as DNA, the CDR3 is TGTGCCATCTCTTTTAGGGGACAACAATACGAGCAGTACTTC.

This clonotype was seen at least ten times. This chain connects TRBV6-4 to TRBJ1-1; D is ambiguous. The CDR3 contains 14 residues. Per the germline V gene, CDR1 is MRHNA and CDR2 is SNTAGT. V dropped 6 bases and J dropped 5 bases, with 16 bases sitting between them. CDR3 amino acids: CASSPDGRRTEAFF. CDR3 in DNA: TGTGCCAGCAGCCCGGACGGGCGGAGGACTGAAGCTTTCTTT.

The V gene is TRBV19, the J gene TRBJ2-5; no clear D. The J call may not be correct, given that the DNA end is closer to TRBJ2-1. CDR3 length: 13 residues. CDR1 is LNHDA and CDR2 is SQIVND in the germline V gene (reference sequence). The CDR3 sequence: CASSDLPHNEQFF. DNA of the CDR3: TGTGCCAGTAGTGATCTCCCTCACAATGAGCAGTTCTTC.

As concerns this clonotype: A read error may be the cause here, since a much bigger clone is one base away. V is TRBV2 and J is TRBJ1-2; 8 positions match TRBD1. Germline trimming cut 6 bases from V and 4 bases from J; bases unmatched to any gene: 1. CDR3 size: 12 residues. Germline CDR1 SNHLY, CDR2 FYNNEI. CDR3 nucleotides: TGTGCCAGCAGGGGACAGGTCTATGGCTACACCTTC. It yields the protein CASRGQVYGYTF.

There are many counts of this clonotype. This may come from a read error, since a much larger clone is one base off. The chain is built from TRBV7-9 and TRBJ1-4; TRBD1 matches 7 bases. CDR3 length: 14 amino acids. Germline values: CDR1 SEHNR, CDR2 FQNEAQ (reference sequence). V trimming: 5 bases; J trimming: 4 bases; junction bases outside the gene matches: 4. The CDR3 DNA reads as TGTGCCAGCAGCCGGGGACAGAATAATGAAAAACTGTTTTTT. It specifies CASSRGQNNEKLFF. Based on the CDR3 plus reference TRBV7-9 and TRBJ1-4, the full variable domain is DTGVSQNPRHKITKRGQNVTFRCDPISEHNRLYWYRQTLGQGPEFLTYFQNEAQLEKSRLLSDRFSAERPKGSFSTLEIQRTEQGDSAMYLCASSRGQNNEKLFFGSGTQLSVL.

In regard to this clonotype: A read error may account for a junction end that differs from germline. The genes are TRBV20-1 and TRBJ1-2; D gene ambiguous. The germline CDR1 and CDR2 sequences are DFQATT and SNEGSKA (reference sequence). The CDR3 sequence is 13 residues long. CDR3: CSAGDLENYGYTF. CDR3 coding DNA: TGCAGTGCTGGAGATCTGGAGAATTATGGCTACACCTTC.

On this clonotype: At one of its ends the junction is not consistent with the germline gene, which may arise from a read error. The chain uses TRBV7-9 and TRBJ2-5, with D possibly matching TRBD2 (6 bases). This CDR3 region has 14 residues. Germline loops: CDR1 SEHNR, CDR2 FQNEAQ (reference sequence). The CDR3 protein is CAISLVGGIETQYF. The CDR3 region has the DNA TGTGCCATCAGCTTAGTTGGGGGGATAGAGACCCAGTACTTC.

The chain is built from TRBV5-1 and TRBJ1-2; TRBD1 might be the D (5 bases). Germline-derived CDR1 and CDR2 are SGHRS and YFSETQ. V lost 2 bases to trimming and J lost 5 bases, with 16 bases between them. The CDR3 loop spans 15 amino acids. DNA for the CDR3: TGCGCCAGCAGCTTCCTAGCGGGACCCATTTATGGCTACACCTTC. Translation: CASSFLAGPIYGYTF.

The V and J genes are TRBV7-9 and TRBJ1-2; D might be TRBD1 (5 bases). CDR1 is SEHNR and CDR2 is FQNEAQ in the germline V gene (reference sequence). V gave up 5 bases and J gave up 8 bases, with 12 bases separating them. This CDR3 region has 12 residues. CDR3 amino acids: CASSQAGQGYTF. The CDR3, as DNA: TGTGCCAGCAGCCAAGCGGGGCAGGGCTACACCTTC.

This clonotype was counted many times. This chain joins TRBV12-3 or TRBV12-4 and TRBJ1-6, with unresolved D. Trimming removed 7 bases from V and 8 bases from J, with 9 bases in between. The CDR3 runs 12 residues. Here the CDR3 reads CASTSSDSPLHF. CDR3 bases: TGTGCCAGCACCAGTTCCGATTCACCCCTCCACTTT.

The chain links TRBV5-1 to TRBJ2-1; D may be TRBD2 (6 bases). Germline CDR1 and CDR2: SGHRS and YFSETQ. V was trimmed by 4 bases and J by 8 bases, leaving 19 bases between them. The CDR3 extends over 15 amino acids. CDR3 loop: CASSVSGEDFDEQFF. In nucleotides, the CDR3 is TGCGCCAGCAGCGTGTCGGGAGAGGATTTCGATGAGCAGTTCTTC. Full variable domain (outside the CDR3, taken from reference TRBV5-1 and TRBJ2-1): KAGVTQTPRYLIKTRGQQVTLSCSPISGHRSVSWYQQTPGQGLQFLFEYFSETQRNKGNFPGRFSGRQFSNSRSEMNVSTLELGDSALYLCASSVSGEDFDEQFFGPGTRLTVL.

This clonotype was detected only a few times. This chain joins TRBV12-3 or TRBV12-4 and TRBJ2-7; D perhaps matches TRBD2 (5 bases). This CDR3 is 14 amino acids long. V shed 0 bases and J shed 6 bases, with 12 bases lying between them. The CDR3: CASSLAGIALEQYF. Here the CDR3 DNA reads TGTGCCAGCAGTTTAGCCGGGATTGCCCTCGAGCAGTACTTC.

The V and J genes are TRBV3-1 and TRBJ2-7, with D uncertain. The CDR3 runs to 16 residues. Trimming took 4 bases from V and 2 from J, leaving 18 bases between them. Germline V gene data show CDR1 as LGHDT and CDR2 as YNNKEL (reference sequence). The CDR3 spells CASSPTMGNQAYEQYF. CDR3 bases: TGTGCCAGCAGCCCCACCATGGGGAATCAAGCCTACGAGCAGTACTTC.

This sequence joins TRBV29-1 and TRBJ1-2, with 7 bases aligning to TRBD1. Per the germline V gene, CDR1 is SQVTM and CDR2 is ANQGSEA. The V and J ends lost 6 bases and 7 bases, in that order; junction bases with no gene match: 11. The CDR3 consists of 13 residues. The DNA of the CDR3 is TGCAGCGTACGGACAGGTGCTAACCGTGGCTACACCTTC. Translating it yields CSVRTGANRGYTF.

This clonotype was seen at least ten times. The chain links TRBV5-1 to TRBJ1-3; no clear D gene. Germline loops: CDR1 SGHRS, CDR2 YFSETQ. CDR3 size: 16 residues. The germline V and J ends were trimmed by 4 bases and 0 bases, with 14 bases remaining between them. CDR3 residues: CASSDKTGNSGNTIYF. The CDR3 region has the DNA TGCGCCAGCAGCGACAAGACGGGAAACTCTGGAAACACCATATATTTT.

The V and J genes are TRBV9 and TRBJ2-5; 8 bases match TRBD2. Germline CDR1 and CDR2: SGDLS and YYNGEE. The CDR3 contains 17 residues. The V gene end was trimmed by 0 bases and the J gene end by 1 base; junction bases not matched to a gene: 8. The CDR3 nucleotides are TGTGCCAGCAGCGTAGCTGGCCTAGCGGGCCGCCAAGAGACCCAGTACTTC. This sequence encodes CASSVAGLAGRQETQYF.

This clonotype was seen ten or more times. CDR3 DNA: TGTGCCAGCAGTGGGGATAGTAACCCCTATAATTCACCCCTCCACTTT. Amino acids: CASSGDSNPYNSPLHF. The chain combines TRBV2 with TRBJ1-6, with no clear D. The CDR3 is made up of 16 amino acids. V lost 4 bases, J lost 2 bases, and 12 bases lay in between. Germline-derived CDR1 and CDR2 are SNHLY and FYNNEI.

With respect to this clonotype: This likely comes from a read error, as the CDR3 has no conserved phenylalanine or tryptophan at its end. The rearrangement links TRBV7-9 to TRBJ1-3; no reliable D call. The CDR3 runs to 15 residues. The germline V gene has CDR1 SEHNR and CDR2 FQNEAQ (reference sequence). V lost 5 bases and J lost 4, with 15 bases in between. CDR3 sequence (DNA): TGTGCCAGCAGCCAAGCGGGAGTCCTAGGAAACACCATATATTCT. Translated, it gives CASSQAGVLGNTIYS.

Note on this clonotype: A read error may produce the germline difference seen at one junction end. The V and J genes are TRBV10-3 and TRBJ1-2; D may be TRBD1 (6 bases). Germline V lookup: CDR1 ENHRY, CDR2 SYGVKD. The CDR3 has 16 residues. Written as DNA, the CDR3 is TGTGCCATCAGTGCCTATTACAGGGATTTCGTCTATGGCTACGCCTTC. Translating it yields CAISAYYRDFVYGYAF.

This clonotype has at least ten counts. J is TRBJ2-7 and V is TRBV7-9; 7 bases match TRBD1. This CDR3 has 15 residues. The germline gives CDR1 SEHNR, CDR2 FQNEAQ (reference sequence). The V gene end was trimmed by 1 base and the J gene end by 3 bases; junction bases not matched to a gene: 6. The DNA for the CDR3 is TGTGCCAGCAGCTTAGAAAGGGGGCGGTTCTACGAGCAGTACTTC. The encoded protein is CASSLERGRFYEQYF.